A selection of T cell receptor beta chains follows, all from one sample in a study of T cell responses to AZD1222 COVID-19 vaccine. Clones were read by immunoSEQ multiplex PCR, and TCRdb kept only the in-frame ones, dropping some. The sample records some 150,000 clones, roughly 90% being singletons. Sequences were derived from peripheral blood, sampled 28 days after the second AZD1222 dose. The origin of the receptors is an adult who received the AZD1222 COVID-19 vaccine. Each CDR3 is given with its conserved first and last residue. The order of the fields is J gene, V gene, D gene, CDR3 DNA, CDR3 protein. The D gene is left open where the match is weak.

TRBJ1-2 | TRBV7-2 | . | TGTGCCAGCAGCTTATCAAGGGACTTAACCGGCTACACCTTC | CASSLSRDLTGYTF
TRBJ1-1 | TRBV6-5 | . | TGTGCCAGCGCGAGGGGCCCGAACACTGAAGCTTTCTTT | CASARGPNTEAFF
TRBJ1-2 | TRBV7-9 | . | TGTGCCAGCAGCTTAGTAGTACAGGGTGGGAATGGCTACACCTTC | CASSLVVQGGNGYTF
TRBJ2-4 | TRBV4-2 | TRBD2 | TGTGCCAGCAGCCAAGATAGCGGGGGGGTGAAAAACATTCAGTACTTC | CASSQDSGGVKNIQYF
TRBJ1-6 | TRBV30 | . | TGTGCCTGGAGTGAAAGTTCACCCCTCCACTTT | CAWSESSPLHF
TRBJ2-7 | TRBV7-9 | . | TGTGCCAGCAGCAAGGTAGGCACCTACGAGCAGTACTTC | CASSKVGTYEQYF
TRBJ2-2 | TRBV5-1 | . | TGCGCCAGCAGCTTGGTCCCCTCCGGGGAGCTGTTTTTT | CASSLVPSGELFF
TRBJ1-4 | TRBV25-1 | TRBD1 | TGTGCCAGCAGAGACAGGGCGGGGACCTTTAATGAAAAACTGTTTTTT | CASRDRAGTFNEKLFF
TRBJ2-7 | TRBV18 | . | TGTGCCAGCTCACTTCAGACCTACGAGCAGTACTTC | CASSLQTYEQYF
TRBJ1-1 | TRBV5-1 | . | TGCGCCAGCAGCTTGGATCCCGCAGGGCTGACTGAAGCTTTCTTT | CASSLDPAGLTEAFF
TRBJ2-4 | TRBV10-3 | TRBD1 | TGTGCCATCAGTGGCTCCCAGGGACAGTCAAACATTCAGTACTTC | CAISGSQGQSNIQYF
TRBJ1-2 | TRBV19 | . | TGTGCCAGTAGCAGAACCTCAGGCTTACGGGATGGCTACACCTTC | CASSRTSGLRDGYTF
TRBJ2-7 | TRBV4-3 | . | TGCGCCAGCAGCCAAGATCTTAGCCAGAAGCCCTACGAGCAGTACTTC | CASSQDLSQKPYEQYF
TRBJ2-1 | TRBV7-6 | TRBD2 | TGTGCCAGCAGTCGAGCGGGGGGTGAGATGAATGAGCAGTTCTTC | CASSRAGGEMNEQFF
TRBJ1-3 | TRBV4-2 | . | TGTGCCAGCAGCCAAGGGCAGGGAACCTCTGGAAACACCATATATTTT | CASSQGQGTSGNTIYF